This TCR beta chain was found in a study of T cell responses to AZD1222 COVID-19 vaccine. General study results and limits: Regions 160-218 and 743-854 dominated among vaccine-associated CD4 TCRs spanning spike.

To note about this clone: No antigen is known for it.

The germline CDR1 and CDR2 sequences are LNHDA and SQIVND (reference sequence). Trimming took 9 bases from V and 5 from J, leaving 13 bases between them. The CDR3 extends over 12 amino acids. Some clones are missing from TCRdb's copy, which holds only in-frame ones; the method was immunoSEQ multiplex PCR. The sample holds 120,000 or so clones, about nine tenths seen once. Source: peripheral blood, taken on day 0 of MenACWY control vaccination. This sequence joins TRBV19 and TRBJ2-5; D may be TRBD2 (5 bases). This clonotype was obtained from an adult in good health. CDR3 amino acids: CASGVSRETQYF. CDR3 DNA sequence: TGTGCCAGCGGGGTTTCGAGGGAGACCCAGTACTTC.